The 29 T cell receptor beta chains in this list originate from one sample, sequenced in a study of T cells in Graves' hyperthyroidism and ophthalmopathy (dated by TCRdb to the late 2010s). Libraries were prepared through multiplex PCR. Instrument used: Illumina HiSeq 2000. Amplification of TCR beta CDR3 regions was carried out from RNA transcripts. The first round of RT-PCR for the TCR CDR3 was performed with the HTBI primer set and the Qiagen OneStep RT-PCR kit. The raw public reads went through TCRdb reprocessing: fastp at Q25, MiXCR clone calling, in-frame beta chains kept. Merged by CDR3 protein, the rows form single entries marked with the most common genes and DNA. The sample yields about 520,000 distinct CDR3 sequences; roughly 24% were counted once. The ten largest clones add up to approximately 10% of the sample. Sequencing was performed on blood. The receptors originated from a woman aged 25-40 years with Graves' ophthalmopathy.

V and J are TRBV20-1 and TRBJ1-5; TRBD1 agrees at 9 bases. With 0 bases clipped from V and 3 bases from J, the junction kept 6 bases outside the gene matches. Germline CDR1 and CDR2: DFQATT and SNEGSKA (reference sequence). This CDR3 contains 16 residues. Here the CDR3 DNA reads TGCAGTGCTAGAGAACCGGGACAGGGATCCAATCAGCCCCAGCATTTT. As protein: CSAREPGQGSNQPQHF.

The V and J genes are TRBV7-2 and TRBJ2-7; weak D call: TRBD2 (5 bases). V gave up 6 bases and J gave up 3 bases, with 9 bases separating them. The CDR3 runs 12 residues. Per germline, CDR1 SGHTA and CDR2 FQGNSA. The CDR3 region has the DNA TGTGCCAGCAGGCACGCGGGCTACGAGCAGTACTTC. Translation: CASRHAGYEQYF.

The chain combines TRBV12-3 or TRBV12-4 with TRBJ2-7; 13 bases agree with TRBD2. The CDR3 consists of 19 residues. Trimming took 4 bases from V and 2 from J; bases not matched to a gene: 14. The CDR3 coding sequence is TGTGCCAGCAGTTGGGGGACAACCGGACTAGCGGGAGTCCCCTACGAGCAGTACTTC. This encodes CASSWGTTGLAGVPYEQYF.

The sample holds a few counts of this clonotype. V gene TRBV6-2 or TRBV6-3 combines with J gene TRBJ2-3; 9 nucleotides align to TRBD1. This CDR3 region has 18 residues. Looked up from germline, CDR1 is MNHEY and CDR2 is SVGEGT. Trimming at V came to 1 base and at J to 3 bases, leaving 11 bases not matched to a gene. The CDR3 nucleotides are TGTGCCAGCAGTTACTTCGGGACAGGGCCCCTCGGGACAGATACGCAGTATTTT. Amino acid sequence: CASSYFGTGPLGTDTQYF.

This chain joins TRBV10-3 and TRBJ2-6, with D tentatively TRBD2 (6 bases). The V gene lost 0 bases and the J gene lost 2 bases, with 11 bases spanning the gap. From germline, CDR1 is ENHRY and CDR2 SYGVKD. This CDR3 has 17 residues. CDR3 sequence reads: CAISESIGGTGANVLTF. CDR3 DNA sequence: TGTGCCATCAGTGAGTCGATTGGGGGGACTGGGGCCAACGTCCTGACTTTC.

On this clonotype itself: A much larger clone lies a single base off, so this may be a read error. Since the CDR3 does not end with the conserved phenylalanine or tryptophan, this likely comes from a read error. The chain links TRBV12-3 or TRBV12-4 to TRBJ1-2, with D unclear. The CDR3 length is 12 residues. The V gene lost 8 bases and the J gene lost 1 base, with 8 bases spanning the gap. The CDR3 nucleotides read TGTGCCAGCGCTACGAATAACTATGGCTACACCCAC. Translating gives CASATNNYGYTH.

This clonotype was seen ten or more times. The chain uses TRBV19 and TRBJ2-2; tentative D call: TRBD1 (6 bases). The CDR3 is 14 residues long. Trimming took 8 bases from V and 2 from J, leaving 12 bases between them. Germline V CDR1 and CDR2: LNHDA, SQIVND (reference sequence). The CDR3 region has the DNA TGTGCCAGTGTCGAAGGGGGAAACACCGGGGAGCTGTTTTTT. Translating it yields CASVEGGNTGELFF.

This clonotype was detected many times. The CDR3 loop is CASEIKKGGTEAFF. As DNA, the CDR3 is TGTGCCAGCGAGATAAAAAAGGGGGGCACTGAAGCTTTCTTT. The V call is TRBV6-1, the J call TRBJ1-1, with TRBD1 as a possible D gene (6 bases). CDR1 MNHNS and CDR2 SASEGT come from the germline V gene. The CDR3 spans 14 residues. Trimming left V 8 bases short and J 4 bases short, with 17 bases between.

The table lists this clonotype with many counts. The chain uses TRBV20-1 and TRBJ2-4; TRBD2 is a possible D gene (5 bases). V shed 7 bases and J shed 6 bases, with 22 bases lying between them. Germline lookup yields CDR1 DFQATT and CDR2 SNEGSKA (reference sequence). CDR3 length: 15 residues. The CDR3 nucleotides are TGCAGTGTCCCTCCTGGCGGGTCAGAACGAAACATTCAGTACTTC. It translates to CSVPPGGSERNIQYF.

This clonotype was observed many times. The CDR3 region is CSARRGMNTEAFF. CDR3 coding DNA: TGCAGTGCTAGACGGGGGATGAACACTGAAGCTTTCTTT. V is TRBV20-1 and J is TRBJ1-1; D perhaps matches TRBD1 (5 bases). Per germline, CDR1 DFQATT and CDR2 SNEGSKA (reference sequence). The CDR3 is 13 amino acids. V gave up 2 bases and J gave up 0 bases, with 7 bases separating them.

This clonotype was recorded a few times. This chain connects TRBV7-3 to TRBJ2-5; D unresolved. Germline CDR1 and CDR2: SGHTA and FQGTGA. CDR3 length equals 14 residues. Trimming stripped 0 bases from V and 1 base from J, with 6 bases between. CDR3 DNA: TGTGCCAGCAGCTTAACGCGGACCCAAGAGACCCAGTACTTC. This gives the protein CASSLTRTQETQYF. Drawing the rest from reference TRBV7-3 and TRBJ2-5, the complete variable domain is GAGVSQTPSNKVTEKGKYVELRCDPISGHTALYWYRQSLGQGPEFLIYFQGTGAADDSGLPNDRFFAVRPEGSVSTLKIQRTERGDSAVYLCASSLTRTQETQYFGPGTRLLVL.

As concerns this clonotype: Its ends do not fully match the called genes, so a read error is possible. This CDR3 is CASILARTGRRQPQHF. The CDR3 bases are TGTGCCAGCATCTTAGCGCGGACAGGGCGGCGTCAGCCCCAGCATTTT. V usage is TRBV11-1 and J usage is TRBJ1-5; 8 bases fit TRBD1. The CDR3 length is 16 residues. Germline lookup yields CDR1 SGHAT and CDR2 FQDESV (reference sequence).

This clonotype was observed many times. In DNA, the CDR3 is TGTGCCAGCAGTTTAGGAGGTTGGGGCTACACCTTC. It translates to CASSLGGWGYTF. V usage is TRBV12-3 or TRBV12-4 and J usage is TRBJ1-2, with D unresolved. The ends were cut back, 1 base at V and 8 bases at J, with 8 bases in the middle. The CDR3 runs 12 residues.

This CDR3 is CASAAEHTEAFF. CDR3 nucleotides: TGTGCCAGCGCGGCAGAGCACACTGAAGCTTTCTTT. This chain connects TRBV6-2 or TRBV6-3 to TRBJ1-1; the D is unclear. This CDR3 is built from 12 residues. Germline V lookup: CDR1 MNHEY, CDR2 SVGEGT. Trimming stripped 8 bases from V and 3 bases from J, with 10 bases between.

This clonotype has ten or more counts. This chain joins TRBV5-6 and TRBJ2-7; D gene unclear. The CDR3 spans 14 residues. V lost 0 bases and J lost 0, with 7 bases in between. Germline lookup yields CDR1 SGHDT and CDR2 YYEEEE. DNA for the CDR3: TGTGCCAGCAGCTTGGTCAGCACCTCCTACGAGCAGTACTTC. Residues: CASSLVSTSYEQYF. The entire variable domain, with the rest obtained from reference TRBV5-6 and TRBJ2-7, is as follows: DAGVTQSPTHLIKTRGQQVTLRCSPKSGHDTVSWYQQALGQGPQFIFQYYEEEERQRGNFPDRFSGHQFPNYSSELNVNALLLGDSALYLCASSLVSTSYEQYFGPGTRLTVT.

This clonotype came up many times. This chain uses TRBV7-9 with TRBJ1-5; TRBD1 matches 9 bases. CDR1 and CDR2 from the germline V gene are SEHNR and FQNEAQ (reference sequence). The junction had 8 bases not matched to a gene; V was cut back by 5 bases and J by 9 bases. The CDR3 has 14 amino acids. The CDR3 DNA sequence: TGTGCCAGCAGCGCAGGGACAGGGCCTCTGCCCCAGCATTTT. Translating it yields CASSAGTGPLPQHF.

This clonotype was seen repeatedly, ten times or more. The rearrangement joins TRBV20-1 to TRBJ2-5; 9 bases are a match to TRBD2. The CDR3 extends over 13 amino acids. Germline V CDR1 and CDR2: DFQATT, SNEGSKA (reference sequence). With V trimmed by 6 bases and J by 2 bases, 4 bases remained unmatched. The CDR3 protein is CSAFSGGQETQYF. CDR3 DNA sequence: TGCAGTGCCTTTAGCGGGGGACAAGAGACCCAGTACTTC.

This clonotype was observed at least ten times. DNA for the CDR3: TGTGCCAGCCGTCCCGTGGGTAGCAATCAGCCCCAGCATTTT. Translating it yields CASRPVGSNQPQHF. V and J are TRBV12-3 or TRBV12-4 and TRBJ1-5; unclear D gene. Deletions cut 8 bases from V and 0 bases from J, with 11 bases between. The CDR3 contains 14 residues.

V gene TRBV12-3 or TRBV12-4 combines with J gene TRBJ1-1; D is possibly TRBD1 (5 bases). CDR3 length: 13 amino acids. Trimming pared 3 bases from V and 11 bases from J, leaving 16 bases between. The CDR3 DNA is TGTGCCAGCAGTTTCCGCGGAAAGGGGTCGGCTTTCTTT. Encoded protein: CASSFRGKGSAFF.

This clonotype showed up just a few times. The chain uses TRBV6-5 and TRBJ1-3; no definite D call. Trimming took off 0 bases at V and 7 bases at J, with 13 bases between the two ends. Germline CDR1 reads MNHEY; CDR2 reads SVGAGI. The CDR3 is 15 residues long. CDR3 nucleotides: TGTGCCAGCAGTTACTCATGGCCCCACGGGAACACCATATATTTT. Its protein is CASSYSWPHGNTIYF.

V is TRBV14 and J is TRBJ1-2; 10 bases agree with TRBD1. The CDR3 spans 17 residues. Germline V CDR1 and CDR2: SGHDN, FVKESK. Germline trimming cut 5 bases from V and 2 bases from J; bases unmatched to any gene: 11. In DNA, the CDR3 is TGTGCCAGCAGCTCAGAGGGGACAGGGGTTTGGAACTATGGCTACACCTTC. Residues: CASSSEGTGVWNYGYTF.

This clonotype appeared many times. The CDR3 coding sequence is TGTGCCATCAGTGAGCCAGGGGCTATCACCGGGGAGCTGTTTTTT. It yields the protein CAISEPGAITGELFF. The chain employs TRBV10-3 and TRBJ2-2, with a possible D match to TRBD1 (6 bases). Germline-derived CDR1 and CDR2 are ENHRY and SYGVKD. The V end was cut by 2 bases, the J end by 4 bases, with 11 bases between. CDR3 length: 15 amino acids.

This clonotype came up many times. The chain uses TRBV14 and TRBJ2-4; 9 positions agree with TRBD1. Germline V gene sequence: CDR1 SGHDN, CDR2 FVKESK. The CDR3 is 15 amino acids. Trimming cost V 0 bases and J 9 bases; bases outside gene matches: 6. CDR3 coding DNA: TGTGCCAGCAGCCAAGAACAGGGGGCGCGTACCATTCAGTACTTC. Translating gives CASSQEQGARTIQYF.

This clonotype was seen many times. CDR3 loop: CASSVGVGELFF. CDR3 DNA: TGTGCCAGCAGCGTAGGAGTCGGGGAGCTGTTTTTT. The rearrangement joins TRBV9 to TRBJ2-2; D gene uncertain. The CDR3 is 12 amino acids. Germline V gives CDR1 SGDLS, CDR2 YYNGEE. V gave up 0 bases and J gave up 7 bases, with 4 bases separating them. Looking up the rest from reference TRBV9 and TRBJ2-2 gives the full variable domain: DSGVTQTPKHLITATGQRVTLRCSPRSGDLSVYWYQQSLDQGLQFLIQYYNGEERAKGNILERFSAQQFPDLHSELNLSSLELGDSALYFCASSVGVGELFFGEGSRLTVL.

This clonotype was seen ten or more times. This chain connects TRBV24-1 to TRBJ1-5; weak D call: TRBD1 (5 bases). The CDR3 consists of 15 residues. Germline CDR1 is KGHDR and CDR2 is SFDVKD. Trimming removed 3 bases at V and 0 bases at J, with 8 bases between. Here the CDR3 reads CATSDPDISNQPQHF. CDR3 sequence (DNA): TGTGCCACCAGTGATCCGGACATTAGCAATCAGCCCCAGCATTTT.

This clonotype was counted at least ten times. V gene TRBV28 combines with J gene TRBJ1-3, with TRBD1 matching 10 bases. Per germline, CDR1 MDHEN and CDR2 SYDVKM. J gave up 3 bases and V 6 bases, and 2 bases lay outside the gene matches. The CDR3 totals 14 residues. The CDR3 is CASRRTGGGNTIYF. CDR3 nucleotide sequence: TGTGCCAGCAGACGGACAGGGGGTGGAAACACCATATATTTT.

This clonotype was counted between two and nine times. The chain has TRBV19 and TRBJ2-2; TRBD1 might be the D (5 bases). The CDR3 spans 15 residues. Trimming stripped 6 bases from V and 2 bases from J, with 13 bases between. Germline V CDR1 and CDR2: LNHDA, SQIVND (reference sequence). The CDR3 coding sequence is TGTGCCAGTAGCCTTATCGACAGAAACACCGGGGAGCTGTTTTTT. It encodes CASSLIDRNTGELFF.

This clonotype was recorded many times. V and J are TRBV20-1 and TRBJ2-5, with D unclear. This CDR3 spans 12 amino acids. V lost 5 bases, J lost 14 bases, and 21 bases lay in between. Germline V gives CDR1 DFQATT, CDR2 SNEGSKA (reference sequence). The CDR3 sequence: CSAPSLQETFYF. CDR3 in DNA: TGCAGTGCTCCCTCCTTGCAAGAGACCTTTTACTTC.

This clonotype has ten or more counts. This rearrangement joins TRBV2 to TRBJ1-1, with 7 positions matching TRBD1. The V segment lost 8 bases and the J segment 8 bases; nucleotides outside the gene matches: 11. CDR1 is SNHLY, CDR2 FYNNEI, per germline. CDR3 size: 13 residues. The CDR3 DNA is TGTGCCAGCGCGGGACAGACTGGAACCGAAGCTTTCTTT. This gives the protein CASAGQTGTEAFF. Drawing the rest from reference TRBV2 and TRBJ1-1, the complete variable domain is EPEVTQTPSHQVTQMGQEVILRCVPISNHLYFYWYRQILGQKVEFLVSFYNNEISEKSEIFDDQFSVERPDGSNFTLKIRSTKLEDSAMYFCASAGQTGTEAFFGQGTRLTVV.